Sequencing of this T cell receptor (beta chain) was carried out in a study of beta chain features in type 1 diabetes. This clone showed up just a few times. Expressed TCRB transcripts were sequenced after all isolated RNA was converted to cDNA. The protocol was immunoSEQ multiplex PCR, while the TCRdb copy is restricted to in-frame clones and leaves out a portion. The table records 360,000 or so clones, roughly a fifth of them present only once. The CDR3 spans 12 residues. Germline V gene lookup returns CDR1 SGHNT and CDR2 YYREEE (reference sequence). The V and J ends lost 0 bases and 11 bases respectively, with 12 bases between them.

V and J are TRBV5-4 and TRBJ2-7; unclear D gene. This receptor was taken from a woman aged 18 to 35 in good health. Sequenced sample: naive CD4+ T cells from blood. The CDR3 loop is CASSLANRVEYF. DNA of the CDR3: TGTGCCAGCAGCTTGGCCAACAGAGTAGAGTACTTC.